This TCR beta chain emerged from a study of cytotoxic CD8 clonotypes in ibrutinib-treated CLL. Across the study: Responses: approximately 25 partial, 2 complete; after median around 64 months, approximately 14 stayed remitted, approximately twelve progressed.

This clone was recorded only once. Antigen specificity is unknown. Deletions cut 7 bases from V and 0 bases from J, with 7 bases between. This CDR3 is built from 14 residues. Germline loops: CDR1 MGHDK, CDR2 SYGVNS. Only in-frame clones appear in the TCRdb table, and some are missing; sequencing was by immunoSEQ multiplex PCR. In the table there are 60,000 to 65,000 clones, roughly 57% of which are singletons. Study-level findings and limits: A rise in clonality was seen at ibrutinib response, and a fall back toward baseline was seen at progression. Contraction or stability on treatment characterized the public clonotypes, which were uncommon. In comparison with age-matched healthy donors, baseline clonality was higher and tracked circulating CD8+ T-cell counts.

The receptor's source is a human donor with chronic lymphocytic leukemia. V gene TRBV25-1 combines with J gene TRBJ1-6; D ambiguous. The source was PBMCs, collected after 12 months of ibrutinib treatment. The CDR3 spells CASTGDSYNSPLHF. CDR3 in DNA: TGTGCCAGCACAGGAGACTCCTATAATTCACCCCTCCACTTT.